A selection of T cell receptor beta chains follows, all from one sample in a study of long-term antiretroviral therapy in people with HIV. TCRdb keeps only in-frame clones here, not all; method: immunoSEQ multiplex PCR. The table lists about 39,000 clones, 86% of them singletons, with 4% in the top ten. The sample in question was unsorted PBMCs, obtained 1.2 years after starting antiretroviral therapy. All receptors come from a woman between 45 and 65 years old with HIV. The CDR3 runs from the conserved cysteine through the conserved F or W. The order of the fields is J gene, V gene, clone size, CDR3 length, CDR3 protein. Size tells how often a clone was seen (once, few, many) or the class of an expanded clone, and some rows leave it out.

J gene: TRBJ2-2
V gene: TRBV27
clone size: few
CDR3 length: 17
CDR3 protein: CASTLWGQGFDTGELFF

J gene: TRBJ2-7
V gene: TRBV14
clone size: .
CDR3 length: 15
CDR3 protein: CASSHMGQGTYEQYF

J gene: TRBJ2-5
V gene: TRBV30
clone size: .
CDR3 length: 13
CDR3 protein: CAWSEGNQETQYF

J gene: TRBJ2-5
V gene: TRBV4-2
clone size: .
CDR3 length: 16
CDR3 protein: CASSQDILVGQETQYF

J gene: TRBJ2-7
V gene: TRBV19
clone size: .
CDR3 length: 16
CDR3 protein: CASSPSRGTGVDEQYF

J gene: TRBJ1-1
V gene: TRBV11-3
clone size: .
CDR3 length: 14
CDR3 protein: CASSLGQGRTEAFF

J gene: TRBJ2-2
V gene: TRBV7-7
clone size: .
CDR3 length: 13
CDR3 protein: CASSKGYTGELFF

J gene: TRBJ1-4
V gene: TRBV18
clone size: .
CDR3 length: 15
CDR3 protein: CASSPTGGVNEKLFF

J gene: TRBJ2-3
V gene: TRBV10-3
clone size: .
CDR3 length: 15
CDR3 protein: CAISAAGISTDTQYF

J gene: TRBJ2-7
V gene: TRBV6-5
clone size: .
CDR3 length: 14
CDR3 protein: CASSRRQGTYEQYF

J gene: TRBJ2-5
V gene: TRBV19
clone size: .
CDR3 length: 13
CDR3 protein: CASSTVTGETQYF

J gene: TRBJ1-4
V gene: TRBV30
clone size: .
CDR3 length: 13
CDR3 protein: CAWSSGRGEKLFF

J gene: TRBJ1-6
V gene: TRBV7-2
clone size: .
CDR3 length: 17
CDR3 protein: CASSLDRPSSYNSPLHF

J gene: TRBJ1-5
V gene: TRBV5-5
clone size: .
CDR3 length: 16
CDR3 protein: CASSLVPGDSNQPQHF

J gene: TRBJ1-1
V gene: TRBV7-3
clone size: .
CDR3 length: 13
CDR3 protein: CASSLSRDTEAFF

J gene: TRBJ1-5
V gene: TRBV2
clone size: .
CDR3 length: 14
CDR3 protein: CASSEEGRNQPQHF

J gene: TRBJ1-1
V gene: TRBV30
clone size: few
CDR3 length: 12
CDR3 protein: CAWSVRNTEAFF

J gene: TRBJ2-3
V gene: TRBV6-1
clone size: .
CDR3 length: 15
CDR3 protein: CASSATGPSTDTQYF

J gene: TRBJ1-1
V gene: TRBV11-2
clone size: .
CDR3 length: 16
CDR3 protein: CASSLTGGRVNTEAFF

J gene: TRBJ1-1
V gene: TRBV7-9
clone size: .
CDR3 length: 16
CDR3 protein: CASSPAQPGKNTEAFF

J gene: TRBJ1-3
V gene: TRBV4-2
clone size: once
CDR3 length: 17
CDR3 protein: CASSQAGSSVGGNTIYF

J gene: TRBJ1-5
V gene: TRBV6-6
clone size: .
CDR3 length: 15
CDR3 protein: CASSYRLQGHQPQHF

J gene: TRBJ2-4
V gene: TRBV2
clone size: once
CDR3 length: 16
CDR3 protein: CASSAVAGLAKNIQYF

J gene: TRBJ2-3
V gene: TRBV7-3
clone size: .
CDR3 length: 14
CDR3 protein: CASSSTGSTDTQYF

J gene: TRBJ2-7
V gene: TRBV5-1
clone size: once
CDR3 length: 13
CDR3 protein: CASSLGQSYEQYF

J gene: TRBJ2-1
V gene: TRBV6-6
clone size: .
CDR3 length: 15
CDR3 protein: CASSFIIDSYNEQFF

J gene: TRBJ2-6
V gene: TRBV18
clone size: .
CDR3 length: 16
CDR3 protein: CASSPGQFSGANVLTF

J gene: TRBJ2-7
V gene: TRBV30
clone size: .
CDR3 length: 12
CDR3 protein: CAWGRVSYEQYF

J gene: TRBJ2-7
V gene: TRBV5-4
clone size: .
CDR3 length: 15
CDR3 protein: CASSALRRGIYEQYF

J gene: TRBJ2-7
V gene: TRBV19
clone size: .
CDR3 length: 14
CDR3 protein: CASARDRASYEQYF

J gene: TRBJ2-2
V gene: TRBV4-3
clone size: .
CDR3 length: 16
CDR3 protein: CASSPLPGGQDGELFF

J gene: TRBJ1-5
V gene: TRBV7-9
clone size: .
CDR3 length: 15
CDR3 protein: CASSLAVDSNQPQHF

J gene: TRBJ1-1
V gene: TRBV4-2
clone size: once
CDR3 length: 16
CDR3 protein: CASSQDSMGMNTEAFF

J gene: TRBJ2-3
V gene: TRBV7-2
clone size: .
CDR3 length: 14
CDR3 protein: CASSQSGRTGTQYF

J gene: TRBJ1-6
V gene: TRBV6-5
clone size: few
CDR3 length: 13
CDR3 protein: CAHRAGTNSPLHF